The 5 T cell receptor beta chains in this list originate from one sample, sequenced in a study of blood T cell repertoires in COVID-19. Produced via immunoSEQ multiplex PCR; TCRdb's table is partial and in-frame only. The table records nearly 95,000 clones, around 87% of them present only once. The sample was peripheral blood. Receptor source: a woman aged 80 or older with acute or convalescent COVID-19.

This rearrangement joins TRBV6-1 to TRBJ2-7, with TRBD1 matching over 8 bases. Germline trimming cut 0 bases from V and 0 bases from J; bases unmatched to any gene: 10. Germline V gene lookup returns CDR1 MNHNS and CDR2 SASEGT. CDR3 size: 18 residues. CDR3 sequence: CASSEALRGTGSSYEQYF. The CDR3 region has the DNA TGTGCCAGCAGTGAAGCGCTTCGGGGGACAGGAAGCTCCTACGAGCAGTACTTC.

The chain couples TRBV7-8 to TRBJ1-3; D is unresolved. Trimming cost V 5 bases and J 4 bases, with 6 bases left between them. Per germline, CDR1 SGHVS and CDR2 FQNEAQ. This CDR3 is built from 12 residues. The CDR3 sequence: CASSPGGNTIYF. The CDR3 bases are TGTGCCAGCAGCCCCGGGGGAAACACCATATATTTT.

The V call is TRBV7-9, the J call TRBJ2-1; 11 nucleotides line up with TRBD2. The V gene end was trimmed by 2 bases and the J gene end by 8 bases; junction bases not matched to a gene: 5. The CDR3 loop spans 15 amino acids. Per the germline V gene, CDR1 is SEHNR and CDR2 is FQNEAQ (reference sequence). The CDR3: CASSLLAGGSDEQFF. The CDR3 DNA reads TGTGCCAGCAGCTTATTAGCGGGAGGGTCCGATGAGCAGTTCTTC. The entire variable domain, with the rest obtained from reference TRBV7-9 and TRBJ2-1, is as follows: DTGVSQNPRHKITKRGQNVTFRCDPISEHNRLYWYRQTLGQGPEFLTYFQNEAQLEKSRLLSDRFSAERPKGSFSTLEIQRTEQGDSAMYLCASSLLAGGSDEQFFGPGTRLTVL.

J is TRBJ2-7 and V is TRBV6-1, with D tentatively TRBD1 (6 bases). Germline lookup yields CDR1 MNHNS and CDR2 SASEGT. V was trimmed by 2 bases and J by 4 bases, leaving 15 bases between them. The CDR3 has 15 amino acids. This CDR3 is CASSESSNRVYEQYF. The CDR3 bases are TGTGCCAGCAGTGAATCCAGTAACAGGGTTTACGAGCAGTACTTC.

Written as DNA, the CDR3 is TGTGCCAGCTCACCGGGCGGAGGACGTGAGGGGGAGTACTTC. Translation gives CASSPGGGREGEYF. The chain carries TRBV18 and TRBJ2-4; tentatively, D is TRBD1 (6 bases). The V and J ends lost 3 bases and 14 bases respectively, with 20 bases between them. Per germline, CDR1 KGHSH and CDR2 LQKENI. The CDR3 has 14 residues. Together with reference TRBV18 and TRBJ2-4, the CDR3 gives the full variable domain: NAGVMQNPRHLVRRRGQEARLRCSPMKGHSHVYWYRQLPEEGLKFMVYLQKENIIDESGMPKERFSAEFPKEGPSILRIQQVVRGDSAAYFCASSPGGGREGEYFGAGTRLSVL.